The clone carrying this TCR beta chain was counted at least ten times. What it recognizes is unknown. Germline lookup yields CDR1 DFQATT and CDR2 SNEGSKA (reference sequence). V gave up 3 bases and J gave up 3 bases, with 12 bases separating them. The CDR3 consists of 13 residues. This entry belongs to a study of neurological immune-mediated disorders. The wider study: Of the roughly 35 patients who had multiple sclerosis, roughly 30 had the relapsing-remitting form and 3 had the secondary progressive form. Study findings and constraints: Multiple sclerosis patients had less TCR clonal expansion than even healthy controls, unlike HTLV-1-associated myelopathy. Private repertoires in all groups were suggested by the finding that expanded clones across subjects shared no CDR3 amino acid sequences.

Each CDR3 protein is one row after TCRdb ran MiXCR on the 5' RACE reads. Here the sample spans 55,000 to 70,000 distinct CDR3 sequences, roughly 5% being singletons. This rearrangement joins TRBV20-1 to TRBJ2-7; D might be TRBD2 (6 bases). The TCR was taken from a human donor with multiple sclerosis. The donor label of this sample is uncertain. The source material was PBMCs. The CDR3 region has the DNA TGCAGTGCTAGTCTGGACTATTACTACGAGCAGTACTTC. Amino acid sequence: CSASLDYYYEQYF.